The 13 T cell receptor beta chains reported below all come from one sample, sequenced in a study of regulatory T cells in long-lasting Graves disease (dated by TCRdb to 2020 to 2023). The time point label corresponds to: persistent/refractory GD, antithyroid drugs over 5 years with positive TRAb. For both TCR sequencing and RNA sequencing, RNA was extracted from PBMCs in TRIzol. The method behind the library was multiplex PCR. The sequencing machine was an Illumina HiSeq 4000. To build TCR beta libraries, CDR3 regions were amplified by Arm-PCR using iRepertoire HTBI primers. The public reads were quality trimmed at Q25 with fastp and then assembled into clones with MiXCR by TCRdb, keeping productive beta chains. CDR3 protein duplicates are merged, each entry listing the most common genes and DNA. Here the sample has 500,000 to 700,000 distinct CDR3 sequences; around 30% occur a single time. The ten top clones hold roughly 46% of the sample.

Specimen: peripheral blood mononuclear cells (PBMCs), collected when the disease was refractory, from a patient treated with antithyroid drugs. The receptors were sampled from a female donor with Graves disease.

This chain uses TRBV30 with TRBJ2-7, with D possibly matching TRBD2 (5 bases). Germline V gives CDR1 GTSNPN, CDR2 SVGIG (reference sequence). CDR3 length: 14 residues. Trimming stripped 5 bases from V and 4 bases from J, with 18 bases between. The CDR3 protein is CAWGVVAGSYEQYF. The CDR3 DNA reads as TGTGCCTGGGGGGTAGTCGCGGGCTCTTACGAGCAGTACTTC.

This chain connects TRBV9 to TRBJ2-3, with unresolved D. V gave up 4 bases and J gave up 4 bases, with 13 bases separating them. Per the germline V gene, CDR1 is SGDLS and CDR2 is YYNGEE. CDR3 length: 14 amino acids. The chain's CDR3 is CASSPSLGSDTQYF. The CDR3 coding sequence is TGTGCCAGCAGCCCCAGCCTCGGGTCAGATACGCAGTATTTT.

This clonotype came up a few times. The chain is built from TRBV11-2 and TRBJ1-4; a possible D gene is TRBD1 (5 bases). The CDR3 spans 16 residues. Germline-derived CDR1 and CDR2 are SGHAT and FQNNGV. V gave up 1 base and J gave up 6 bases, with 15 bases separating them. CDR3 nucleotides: TGTGCCAGCAGCTTAGGGGCGGCAGGGAGAGATGAAAAACTGTTTTTT. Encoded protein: CASSLGAAGRDEKLFF.

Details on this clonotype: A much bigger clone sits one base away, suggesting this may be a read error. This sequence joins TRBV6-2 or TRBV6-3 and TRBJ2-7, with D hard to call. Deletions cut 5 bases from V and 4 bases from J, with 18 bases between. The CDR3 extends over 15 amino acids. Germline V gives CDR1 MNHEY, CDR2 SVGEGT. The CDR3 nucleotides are TGTGCCAGCAGTCCAGCACACGGGCCTACTTACGAGCAGTACTTC. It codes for CASSPAHGPTYEQYF.

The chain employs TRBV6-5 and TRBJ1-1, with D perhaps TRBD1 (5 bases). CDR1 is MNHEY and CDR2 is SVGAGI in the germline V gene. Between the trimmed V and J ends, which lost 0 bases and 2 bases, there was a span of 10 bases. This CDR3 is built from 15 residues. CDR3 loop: CASSYSIWGNTEAFF. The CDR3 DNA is TGTGCCAGCAGTTACTCGATTTGGGGCAACACTGAAGCTTTCTTT.

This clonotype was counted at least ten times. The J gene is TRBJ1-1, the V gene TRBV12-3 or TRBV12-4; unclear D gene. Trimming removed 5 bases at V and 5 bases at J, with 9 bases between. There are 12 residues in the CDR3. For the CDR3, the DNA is TGTGCCAGCAGTCCCGGGAGTACTGAAGCTTTCTTT. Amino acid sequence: CASSPGSTEAFF.

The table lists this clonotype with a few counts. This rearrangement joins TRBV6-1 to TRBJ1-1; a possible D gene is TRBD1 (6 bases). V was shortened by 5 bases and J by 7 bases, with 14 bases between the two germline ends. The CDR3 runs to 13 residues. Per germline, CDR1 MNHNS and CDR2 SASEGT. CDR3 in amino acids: CASSSTGAVEAFF. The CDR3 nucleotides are TGTGCCAGCAGTAGTACGGGGGCGGTTGAAGCTTTCTTT.

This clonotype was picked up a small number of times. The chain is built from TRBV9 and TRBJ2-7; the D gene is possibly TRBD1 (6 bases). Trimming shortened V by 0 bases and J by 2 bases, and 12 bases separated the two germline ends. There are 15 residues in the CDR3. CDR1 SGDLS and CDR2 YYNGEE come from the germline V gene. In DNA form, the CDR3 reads TGTGCCAGCAGCGTAGCAGGGGACGGGGCCTACGAGCAGTACTTC. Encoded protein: CASSVAGDGAYEQYF.

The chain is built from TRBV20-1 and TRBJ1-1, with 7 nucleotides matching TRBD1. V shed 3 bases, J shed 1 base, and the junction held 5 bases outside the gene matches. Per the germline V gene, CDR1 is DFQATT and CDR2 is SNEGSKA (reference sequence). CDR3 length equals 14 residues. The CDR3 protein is CSARGTVKNTEAFF. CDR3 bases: TGCAGTGCTAGGGGGACAGTGAAGAACACTGAAGCTTTCTTT.

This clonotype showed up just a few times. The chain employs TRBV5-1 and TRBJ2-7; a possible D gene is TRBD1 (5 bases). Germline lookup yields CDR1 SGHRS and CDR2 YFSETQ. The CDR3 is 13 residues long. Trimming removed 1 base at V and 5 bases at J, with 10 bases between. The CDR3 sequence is CASSLQGPNEQYF. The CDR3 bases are TGCGCCAGCAGCTTGCAGGGCCCCAACGAGCAGTACTTC.

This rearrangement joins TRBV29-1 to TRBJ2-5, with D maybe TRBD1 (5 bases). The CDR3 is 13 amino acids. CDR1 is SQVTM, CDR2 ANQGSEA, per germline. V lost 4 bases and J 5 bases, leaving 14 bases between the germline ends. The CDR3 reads CSVVQGAGETQYF. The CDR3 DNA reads TGCAGCGTTGTACAAGGGGCCGGGGAGACCCAGTACTTC.

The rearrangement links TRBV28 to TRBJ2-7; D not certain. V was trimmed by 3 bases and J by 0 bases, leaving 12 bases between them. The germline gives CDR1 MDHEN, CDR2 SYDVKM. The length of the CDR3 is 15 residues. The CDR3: CASSFRTESSYEQYF. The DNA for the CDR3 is TGTGCCAGCAGTTTCCGGACGGAAAGCTCCTACGAGCAGTACTTC. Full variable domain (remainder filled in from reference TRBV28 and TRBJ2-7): DVKVTQSSRYLVKRTGEKVFLECVQDMDHENMFWYRQDPGLGLRLIYFSYDVKMKEKGDIPEGYSVSREKKERFSLILESASTNQTSMYLCASSFRTESSYEQYFGPGTRLTVT.

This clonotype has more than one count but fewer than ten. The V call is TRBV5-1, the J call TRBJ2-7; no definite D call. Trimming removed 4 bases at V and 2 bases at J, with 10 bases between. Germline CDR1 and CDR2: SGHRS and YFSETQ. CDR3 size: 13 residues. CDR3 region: CASSETPTYEQYF. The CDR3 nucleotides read TGCGCCAGCAGCGAGACTCCTACCTACGAGCAGTACTTC.